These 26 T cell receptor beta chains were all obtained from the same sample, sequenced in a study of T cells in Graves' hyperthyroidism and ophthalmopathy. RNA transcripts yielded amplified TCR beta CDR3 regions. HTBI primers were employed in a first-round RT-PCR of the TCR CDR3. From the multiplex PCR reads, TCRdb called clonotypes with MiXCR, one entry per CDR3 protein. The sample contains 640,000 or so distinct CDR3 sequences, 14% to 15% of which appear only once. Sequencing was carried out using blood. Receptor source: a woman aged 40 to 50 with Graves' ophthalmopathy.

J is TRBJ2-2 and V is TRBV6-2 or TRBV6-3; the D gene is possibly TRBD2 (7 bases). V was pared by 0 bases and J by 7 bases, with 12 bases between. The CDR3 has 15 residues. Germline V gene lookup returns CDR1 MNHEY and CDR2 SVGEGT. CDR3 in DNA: TGTGCCAGCAGTTACTCCGGGGGGCAGAGCGGGGAGCTGTTTTTT. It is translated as CASSYSGGQSGELFF.

As DNA, the CDR3 is TGTGCCAGCAGCGTAGATCCCGTCCACCGGGACAGGGATGGCTACACCTTC. Its translation is CASSVDPVHRDRDGYTF. The chain has TRBV9 and TRBJ1-2; 9 positions agree with TRBD1. V shed 0 bases and J 6 bases; nucleotides not matched to a gene: 12. CDR3 size: 17 residues. Germline V CDR1 and CDR2: SGDLS, YYNGEE. The whole variable domain, remainder taken from reference TRBV9 and TRBJ1-2, is DSGVTQTPKHLITATGQRVTLRCSPRSGDLSVYWYQQSLDQGLQFLIQYYNGEERAKGNILERFSAQQFPDLHSELNLSSLELGDSALYFCASSVDPVHRDRDGYTFGSGTRLTVV.

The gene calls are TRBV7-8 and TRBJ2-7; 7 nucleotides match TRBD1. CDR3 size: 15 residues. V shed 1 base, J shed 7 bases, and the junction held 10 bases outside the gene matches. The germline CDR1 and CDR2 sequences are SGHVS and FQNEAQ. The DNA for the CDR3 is TGTGCCAGCAGCTTAGAGCAGGGGGAATGGGGTGAGCAGTACTTC. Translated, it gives CASSLEQGEWGEQYF. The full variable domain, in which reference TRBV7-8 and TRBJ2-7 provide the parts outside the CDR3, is GAGVSQSPRYKVAKRGQDVALRCDPISGHVSLFWYQQALGQGPEFLTYFQNEAQLDKSGLPSDRFFAERPEGSVSTLKIQRTQQEDSAVYLCASSLEQGEWGEQYFGPGTRLTVT.

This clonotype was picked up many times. The DNA of the CDR3 is TGTGCCAGCACCACATCGGCGTCACCCCTCCACTTT. Translating it yields CASTTSASPLHF. The chain combines TRBV28 with TRBJ1-6, with unresolved D. Germline CDR1 is MDHEN and CDR2 is SYDVKM. The CDR3 totals 12 residues. Deletions cut 7 bases from V and 10 bases from J, with 11 bases between.

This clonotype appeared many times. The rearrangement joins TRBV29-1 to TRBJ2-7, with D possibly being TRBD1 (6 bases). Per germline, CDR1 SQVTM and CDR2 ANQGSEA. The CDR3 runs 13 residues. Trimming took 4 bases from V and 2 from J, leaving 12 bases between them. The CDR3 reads CSVGTVLTYEQYF. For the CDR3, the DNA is TGCAGCGTTGGGACAGTACTAACCTACGAGCAGTACTTC.

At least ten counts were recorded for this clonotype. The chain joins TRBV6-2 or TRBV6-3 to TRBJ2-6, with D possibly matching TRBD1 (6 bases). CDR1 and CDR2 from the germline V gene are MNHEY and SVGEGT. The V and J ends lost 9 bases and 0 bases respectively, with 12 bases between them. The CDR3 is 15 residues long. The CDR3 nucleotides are TGTGCCAGTACCGACAGGATCTCTGGGGCCAACGTCCTGACTTTC. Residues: CASTDRISGANVLTF.

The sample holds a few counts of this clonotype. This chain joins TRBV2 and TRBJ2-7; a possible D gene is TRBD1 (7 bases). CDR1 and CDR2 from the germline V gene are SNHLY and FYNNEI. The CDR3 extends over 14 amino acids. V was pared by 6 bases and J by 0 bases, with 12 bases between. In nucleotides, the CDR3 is TGTGCCAGCAGGGCGGGACAGACCTCCTACGAGCAGTACTTC. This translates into CASRAGQTSYEQYF.

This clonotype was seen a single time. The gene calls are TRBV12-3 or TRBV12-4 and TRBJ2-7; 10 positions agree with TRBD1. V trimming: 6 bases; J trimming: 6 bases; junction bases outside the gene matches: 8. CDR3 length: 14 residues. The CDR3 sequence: CASSPGQGSSEQYF. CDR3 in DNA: TGTGCCAGCAGCCCGGGACAGGGGTCTTCCGAGCAGTACTTC.

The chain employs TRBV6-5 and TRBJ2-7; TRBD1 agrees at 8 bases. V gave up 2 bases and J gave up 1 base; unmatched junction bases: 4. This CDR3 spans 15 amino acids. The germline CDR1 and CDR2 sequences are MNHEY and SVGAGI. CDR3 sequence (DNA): TGTGCCAGCAGTTACAGGCGGACAGGGTCCTACGAGCAGTACTTC. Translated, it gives CASSYRRTGSYEQYF.

The DNA of the CDR3 is TGTGCCAGCAGTAAGTATAGAGACACTGAAGCTTTCTTT. Amino acids: CASSKYRDTEAFF. The chain carries TRBV6-1 and TRBJ1-1; D not certain. CDR3 length: 13 amino acids. V shed 5 bases and J shed 3 bases, with 10 bases lying between them. Germline-derived CDR1 and CDR2 are MNHNS and SASEGT.

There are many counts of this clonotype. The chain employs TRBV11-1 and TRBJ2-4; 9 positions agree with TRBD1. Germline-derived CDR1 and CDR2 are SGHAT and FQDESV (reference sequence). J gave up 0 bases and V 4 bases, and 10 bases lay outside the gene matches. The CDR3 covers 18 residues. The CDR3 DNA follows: TGTGCCAGCAGCTCGGCGGGACAGGGCACGTTAGCCAAAAACATTCAGTACTTC. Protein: CASSSAGQGTLAKNIQYF.

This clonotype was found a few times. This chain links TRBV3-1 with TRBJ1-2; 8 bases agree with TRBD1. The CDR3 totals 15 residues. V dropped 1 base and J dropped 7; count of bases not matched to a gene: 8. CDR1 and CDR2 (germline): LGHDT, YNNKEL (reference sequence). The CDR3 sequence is CASSQVTGQVRGYTF. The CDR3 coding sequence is TGTGCCAGCAGCCAAGTGACGGGACAGGTCCGTGGCTACACCTTC.

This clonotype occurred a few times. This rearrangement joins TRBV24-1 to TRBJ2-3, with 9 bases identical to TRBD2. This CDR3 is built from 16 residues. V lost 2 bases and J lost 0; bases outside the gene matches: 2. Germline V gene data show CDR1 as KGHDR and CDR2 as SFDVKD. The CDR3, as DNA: TGTGCCACCAGTGATTCCCTAGCGGGGAGCACAGATACGCAGTATTTT. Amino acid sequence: CATSDSLAGSTDTQYF.

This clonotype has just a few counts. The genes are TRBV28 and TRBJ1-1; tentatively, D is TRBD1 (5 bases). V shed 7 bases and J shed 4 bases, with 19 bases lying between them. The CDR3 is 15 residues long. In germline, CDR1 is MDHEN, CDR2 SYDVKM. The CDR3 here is CASTPLDRISTEAFF. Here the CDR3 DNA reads TGTGCCAGCACCCCTTTAGACAGAATAAGCACTGAAGCTTTCTTT.

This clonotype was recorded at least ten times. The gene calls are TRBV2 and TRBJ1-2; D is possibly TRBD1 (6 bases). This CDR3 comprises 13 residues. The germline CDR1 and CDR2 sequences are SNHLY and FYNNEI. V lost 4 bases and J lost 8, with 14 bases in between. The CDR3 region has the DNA TGTGCCAGCAGTGTCGGCAGGGGTGGCGGCTACACCTTC. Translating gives CASSVGRGGGYTF.

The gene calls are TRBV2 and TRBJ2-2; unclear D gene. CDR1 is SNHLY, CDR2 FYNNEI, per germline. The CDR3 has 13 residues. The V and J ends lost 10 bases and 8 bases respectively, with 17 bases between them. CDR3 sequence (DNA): TGTGCCACAGTTGCGGAGCATCCAGGGGAGCTGTTTTTT. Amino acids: CATVAEHPGELFF.

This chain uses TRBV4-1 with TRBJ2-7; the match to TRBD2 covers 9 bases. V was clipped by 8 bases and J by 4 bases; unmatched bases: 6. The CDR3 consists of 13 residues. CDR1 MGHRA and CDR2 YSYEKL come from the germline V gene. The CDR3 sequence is CASGAGGAYEQYF. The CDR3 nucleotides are TGCGCCAGCGGAGCGGGGGGAGCATACGAGCAGTACTTC.

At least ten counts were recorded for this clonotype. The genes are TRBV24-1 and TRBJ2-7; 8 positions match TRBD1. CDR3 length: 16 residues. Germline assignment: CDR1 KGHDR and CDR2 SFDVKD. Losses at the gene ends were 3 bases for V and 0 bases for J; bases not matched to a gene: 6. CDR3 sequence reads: CATSDPRDRSSYEQYF. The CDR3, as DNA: TGTGCCACCAGTGATCCCCGGGACAGGAGCTCCTACGAGCAGTACTTC.

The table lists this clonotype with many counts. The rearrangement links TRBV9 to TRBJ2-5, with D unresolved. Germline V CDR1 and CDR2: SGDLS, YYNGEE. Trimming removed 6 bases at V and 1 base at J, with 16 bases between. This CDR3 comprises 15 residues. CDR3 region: CASTRSHNSQETQYF. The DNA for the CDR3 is TGTGCCAGCACCCGTAGTCACAACTCCCAAGAGACCCAGTACTTC. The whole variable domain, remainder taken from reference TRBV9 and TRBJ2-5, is DSGVTQTPKHLITATGQRVTLRCSPRSGDLSVYWYQQSLDQGLQFLIQYYNGEERAKGNILERFSAQQFPDLHSELNLSSLELGDSALYFCASTRSHNSQETQYFGPGTRLLVL.

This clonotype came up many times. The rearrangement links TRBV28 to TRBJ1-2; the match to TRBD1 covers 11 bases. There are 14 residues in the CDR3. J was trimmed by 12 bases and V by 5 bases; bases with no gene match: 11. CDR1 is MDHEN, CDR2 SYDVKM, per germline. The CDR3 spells CASSDVGTGGMHTF. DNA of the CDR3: TGTGCCAGCAGTGATGTTGGGACAGGGGGAATGCACACCTTC.

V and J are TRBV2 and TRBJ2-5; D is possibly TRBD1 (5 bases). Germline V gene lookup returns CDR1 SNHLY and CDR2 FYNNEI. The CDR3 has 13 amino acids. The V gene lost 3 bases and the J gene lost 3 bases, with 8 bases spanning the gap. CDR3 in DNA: TGTGCCAGCAGTGAGGACATAAAAGAGACCCAGTACTTC. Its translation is CASSEDIKETQYF.

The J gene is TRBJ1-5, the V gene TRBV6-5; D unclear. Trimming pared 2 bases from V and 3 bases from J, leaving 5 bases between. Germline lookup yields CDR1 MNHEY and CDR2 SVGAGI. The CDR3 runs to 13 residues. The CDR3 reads CASSYPANQPQHF. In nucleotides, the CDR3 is TGTGCCAGCAGTTACCCCGCCAATCAGCCCCAGCATTTT.

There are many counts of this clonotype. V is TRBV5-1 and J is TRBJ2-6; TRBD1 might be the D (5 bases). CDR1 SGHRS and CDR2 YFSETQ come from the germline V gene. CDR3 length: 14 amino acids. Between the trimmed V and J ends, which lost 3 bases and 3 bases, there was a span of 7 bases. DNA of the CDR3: TGCGCCAGCAGCTCAGGGAATGGGGCCAACGTCCTGACTTTC. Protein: CASSSGNGANVLTF.

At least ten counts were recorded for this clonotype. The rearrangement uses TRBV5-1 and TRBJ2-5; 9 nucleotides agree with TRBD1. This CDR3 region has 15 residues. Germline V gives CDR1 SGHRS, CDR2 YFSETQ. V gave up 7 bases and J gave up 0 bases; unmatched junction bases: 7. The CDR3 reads CASGRDRAYQETQYF. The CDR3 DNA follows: TGCGCCAGCGGCCGGGACAGGGCGTACCAAGAGACCCAGTACTTC. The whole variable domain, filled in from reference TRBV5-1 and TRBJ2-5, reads KAGVTQTPRYLIKTRGQQVTLSCSPISGHRSVSWYQQTPGQGLQFLFEYFSETQRNKGNFPGRFSGRQFSNSRSEMNVSTLELGDSALYLCASGRDRAYQETQYFGPGTRLLVL.

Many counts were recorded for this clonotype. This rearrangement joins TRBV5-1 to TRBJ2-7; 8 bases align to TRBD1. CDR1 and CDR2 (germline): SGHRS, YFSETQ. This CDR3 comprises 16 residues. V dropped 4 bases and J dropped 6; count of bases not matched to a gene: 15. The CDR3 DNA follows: TGCGCCAGCAGCCAGTCCCGGGACAGGATCGGCAGCGAGCAGTACTTC. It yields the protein CASSQSRDRIGSEQYF.

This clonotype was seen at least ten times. Written as DNA, the CDR3 is TGTGCCAGCAGCTTAAGTAGCGGGAGTCGTTGGTACGAGCAGTACTTC. The encoded protein is CASSLSSGSRWYEQYF. The chain recombines TRBV11-1 with TRBJ2-7, with 9 bases aligning to TRBD2. Germline loops: CDR1 SGHAT, CDR2 FQDESV (reference sequence). Unmatched junction bases numbered 9, after V lost 2 bases and J lost 4 bases. The CDR3 length is 16 residues.